A single sample gave rise to the 2 T cell receptor beta chains below, sequenced in a study of cytomegalovirus exposure and HLA in healthy donors. Primers: 60 Vbeta forward and 13 Jbeta reverse. Assay: immunoSEQ multiplex PCR; the TCRdb copy retains only in-frame clones and omits some. This sample carries around 140,000 clones, roughly 74% of them seen once, and the ten largest clones take 2.4%. Sample: PBMCs. The receptors were gathered from a woman in her late teens or twenties in good health and CMV-seropositive.

The V gene is TRBV6-1, the J gene TRBJ1-1; D is ambiguous. Per germline, CDR1 MNHNS and CDR2 SASEGT. Trimming shortened V by 5 bases and J by 1 base, and 11 bases separated the two germline ends. This CDR3 region has 14 residues. CDR3 loop: CASSRAGENTEAFF. CDR3 nucleotide sequence: TGTGCCAGCAGTCGGGCGGGAGAGAACACTGAAGCTTTCTTT.

This clone was counted a single time. The V and J genes are TRBV5-4 and TRBJ1-2; no reliable D call. CDR3 length: 13 residues. Germline CDR1 is SGHNT and CDR2 is YYREEE (reference sequence). Trimming took 4 bases from V and 4 from J, leaving 11 bases between them. Here the CDR3 DNA reads TGTGCCAGCAGCCGCCCAGGATTCTATGGCTACACCTTC. It translates to CASSRPGFYGYTF.